This T cell receptor (beta chain) is drawn from a study of radiotherapy plus CTLA-4 blockade in lung cancer. Study details: Among patients, more than 15% showed objective responses, and approximately 30% had disease control.

Broader study findings: Reports identified early blood T cell clone dynamics, with interferon-beta, as the best response predictor. In blood, tumor-derived TCR clones expanded after radiotherapy plus ipilimumab.

This table comes from immunoSEQ multiplex PCR, and its TCRdb copy is limited to in-frame clones, with some not included. The top ten hold 4% of the sample, which has just under 60,000 clones, over 65% seen once. Points on this clone: Its antigen remains unidentified.

Germline CDR1 is SGHRS and CDR2 is YFSETQ. CDR3 length equals 14 residues. Unmatched junction bases numbered 9, after V lost 5 bases and J lost 6 bases. The chain couples TRBV5-1 to TRBJ1-2, with 8 bases matching TRBD1. This clonotype originated in a human donor with non-small cell lung cancer who had a partial response to radiotherapy plus ipilimumab. This material consisted of peripheral blood, taken from a patient treated with radiotherapy plus ipilimumab. The CDR3 coding sequence is TGCGCCAGCAGTCTTGGACAGGGCGTCCATGGCTACACCTTC. This gives the protein CASSLGQGVHGYTF. Full variable domain (remainder filled in from reference TRBV5-1 and TRBJ1-2): KAGVTQTPRYLIKTRGQQVTLSCSPISGHRSVSWYQQTPGQGLQFLFEYFSETQRNKGNFPGRFSGRQFSNSRSEMNVSTLELGDSALYLCASSLGQGVHGYTFGSGTRLTVV.